These 2 T cell receptor beta chains share one sample of origin, sequenced in a study of identical twins (dated by TCRdb to between 2015 and 2016). Library construction relied on 5' RACE. The sample was run on an Illumina HiSeq 2000. Using fastp at Q25 and MiXCR, TCRdb reprocessed the public reads and kept productive beta chains. Here each entry gathers all rows of one CDR3 protein and keeps the most common genes and DNA. This sample gives roughly 480,000 distinct CDR3 sequences in total; 20% to 25% of them show up just once. Over 2.5% of the sample comes from the top ten. This same sample was also taken into another study, of T cells expressing NK-cell markers.

The specimen was CD4+ T cells sorted from blood. These receptors all come from a woman younger than 35 in good health.

This chain connects TRBV7-2 to TRBJ2-7; maybe TRBD1 (6 bases). Trimming took 3 bases from V and 6 from J, leaving 21 bases between them. The length of the CDR3 is 16 residues. CDR1 is SGHTA and CDR2 is FQGNSA in the germline V gene. The CDR3 loop reads CASSLYPPGQFGEQYF. DNA for the CDR3: TGTGCCAGCAGCTTGTATCCCCCGGGACAATTTGGCGAGCAGTACTTC. Full variable domain (rest looked up from reference TRBV7-2 and TRBJ2-7): GAGVSQSPSNKVTEKGKDVELRCDPISGHTALYWYRQSLGQGLEFLIYFQGNSAPDKSGLPSDRFSAERTGGSVSTLTIQRTQQEDSAVYLCASSLYPPGQFGEQYFGPGTRLTVT.

The chain joins TRBV4-3 to TRBJ2-3, with 7 nucleotides matching TRBD1. The V gene end was trimmed by 7 bases and the J gene end by 4 bases; junction bases not matched to a gene: 5. Germline V CDR1 and CDR2: LGHNA, YSLEER. The CDR3 sequence is 13 residues long. The CDR3 protein is CASNFRGSDTQYF. The CDR3 region has the DNA TGCGCCAGCAATTTCAGGGGGTCAGATACGCAGTATTTT.